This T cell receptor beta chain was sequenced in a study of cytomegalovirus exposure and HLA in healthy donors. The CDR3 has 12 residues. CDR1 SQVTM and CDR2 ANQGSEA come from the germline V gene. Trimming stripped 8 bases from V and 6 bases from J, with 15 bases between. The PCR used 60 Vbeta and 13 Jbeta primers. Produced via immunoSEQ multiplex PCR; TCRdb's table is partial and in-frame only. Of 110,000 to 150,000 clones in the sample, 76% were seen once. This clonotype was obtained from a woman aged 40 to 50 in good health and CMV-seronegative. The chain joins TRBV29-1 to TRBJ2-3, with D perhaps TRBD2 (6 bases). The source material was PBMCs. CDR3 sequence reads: CSPGTEADTQYF. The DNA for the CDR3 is TGCAGCCCCGGGACTGAGGCGGATACGCAGTATTTT.